This entry lists 5 T cell receptor beta chains sequenced from one sample in a study of blood T cell repertoires in COVID-19. This table comes from immunoSEQ multiplex PCR, and its TCRdb copy is limited to in-frame clones, with some not included. This sample has about 46,000 clones, with roughly 88% found just once. Sequencing used peripheral blood. These receptors were obtained from a human donor in a cohort sampled during active COVID-19. The donor label of this sample is uncertain.

This clone appeared a single time. This chain links TRBV23-1 with TRBJ2-5; 8 bases match TRBD1. TRBV23-1 is marked as an open reading frame, function uncertain. V trimming: 6 bases; J trimming: 5 bases; junction bases outside the gene matches: 14. CDR3 size: 16 residues. The CDR3 nucleotides are TGCGCCAGCAGCCCAGGGCAGGGGGCAAGTTTCGAGACCCAGTACTTC. Its protein is CASSPGQGASFETQYF.

V usage is TRBV2 and J usage is TRBJ2-5; TRBD1 matches at 7 bases. Germline-derived CDR1 and CDR2 are SNHLY and FYNNEI. The length of the CDR3 is 13 residues. The ends lost 5 bases at V and 5 bases at J; junction bases unmatched: 5. The CDR3 DNA follows: TGTGCCAGCAGTTTAGGGGGCTTGGAGACCCAGTACTTC. The encoded protein is CASSLGGLETQYF.

This chain links TRBV7-3 with TRBJ2-1; tentatively, D is TRBD1 (6 bases). CDR1 SGHTA and CDR2 FQGTGA come from the germline V gene. This CDR3 has 14 amino acids. The ends were cut back, 2 bases at V and 3 bases at J, with 8 bases in the middle. CDR3 sequence reads: CASSLSTGYNEQFF. The CDR3 DNA reads as TGTGCCAGCAGCTTATCGACAGGCTACAATGAGCAGTTCTTC. Supplemented by reference TRBV7-3 and TRBJ2-1, the full variable domain reads GAGVSQTPSNKVTEKGKYVELRCDPISGHTALYWYRQSLGQGPEFLIYFQGTGAADDSGLPNDRFFAVRPEGSVSTLKIQRTERGDSAVYLCASSLSTGYNEQFFGPGTRLTVL.

This chain joins TRBV12-3 or TRBV12-4 and TRBJ2-1, with TRBD2 as a possible D gene (5 bases). The CDR3 consists of 12 residues. V shed 7 bases and J shed 6 bases, with 10 bases lying between them. CDR3 sequence reads: CASTRAGNEQFF. The CDR3 nucleotides are TGTGCCAGCACCCGGGCGGGCAATGAGCAGTTCTTC.

The V call is TRBV6-2 or TRBV6-3, the J call TRBJ1-6; D unresolved. Germline CDR1 reads MNHEY; CDR2 reads SVGEGT. The CDR3 totals 12 residues. V lost 6 bases to trimming and J lost 10 bases, with 10 bases between them. The CDR3 loop reads CASSSPESPLHF. Written as DNA, the CDR3 is TGTGCCAGCAGCTCTCCGGAGTCACCCCTCCACTTT.